The table lists the clone carrying this T cell receptor (beta chain) with a count of one. Unmatched junction bases numbered 4, after V lost 4 bases and J lost 1 base. Looked up from germline, CDR1 is MGHRA and CDR2 is YSYEKL. The CDR3 extends over 15 amino acids. The data originate from a study of blood T cell repertoires in COVID-19. At the level of the study: Samples of COVID-19 (acute and convalescent) were obtained from the United States, Italy and Spain. Sources were T cells, B-cell-depleted T cells, or PBMCs; the material itself was cDNA or gDNA.

Authors' data handling: For nucleated cells, counts were estimated from reference gene primer amplification. Here immunoSEQ multiplex PCR was the method, and the copy in TCRdb shows in-frame clones only, minus some. For V, J and clone size, that table is used; D and trimming come from the DNA. Here the sample spans around 99,000 clones, over 65% being singletons. The clonotype comes from a woman aged 60-70 years with acute or convalescent COVID-19. The V and J genes are TRBV4-1 and TRBJ2-5; 9 bases match TRBD1. The source material was peripheral blood. In DNA form, the CDR3 reads TGCGCCAGCAGCCGCAGGACAGGGGTCCAAGAGACCCAGTACTTC. Translation: CASSRRTGVQETQYF.